These 19 T cell receptor beta chains originate from one sample sequenced in a study of T cell repertoires in cytomegalovirus infection (dated by TCRdb to between 2017 and 2020). The reads were generated on an Illumina HiSeq 1500. TCRdb trimmed the raw reads at Q25, called clones with MiXCR and kept productive beta chains. Each entry is one CDR3 protein sequence, shown with its most common DNA and genes. In all, the sample holds 200,000 to 250,000 distinct CDR3 sequences, and around 6.2% of those were seen once. Under 7% of the sample rests with the top ten. Sequencing input: PBMCs. Receptors were obtained from a human donor in good health (CMV status not recorded). Some clones in this sample may be carry-over from other donors' samples.

The table lists this clonotype with many counts. The chain joins TRBV6-6 to TRBJ1-2, with D perhaps TRBD1 (5 bases). CDR1 and CDR2 from the germline V gene are MNHNY and SVGAGI (reference sequence). Trimming took off 5 bases at V and 8 bases at J, with 18 bases between the two ends. The CDR3 has 14 residues. The CDR3 DNA sequence: TGTGCCAGCAGTAAAACAGGTTGGGAAGAAGGCTACACCTTC. Protein sequence: CASSKTGWEEGYTF.

This clonotype was counted ten times or more. The J gene is TRBJ1-5, the V gene TRBV12-3 or TRBV12-4; possibly TRBD1 for D (5 bases). Trimming removed 5 bases from V and 6 bases from J, with 23 bases in between. The CDR3 sequence is 17 residues long. The CDR3 reads CASSPTPPDSVGQPQHF. CDR3 bases: TGTGCCAGCAGTCCTACCCCCCCTGACAGTGTTGGTCAGCCCCAGCATTTT.

This clonotype has a count of ten or more. This chain uses TRBV14 with TRBJ2-5; tentatively, D is TRBD1 or TRBD2 (5 bases each). The CDR3 length is 15 residues. The germline V gene has CDR1 SGHDN and CDR2 FVKESK. Trimming stripped 3 bases from V and 1 base from J, with 12 bases between. The CDR3 sequence: CASSQGVRPQETQYF. The CDR3 nucleotides are TGTGCCAGCAGCCAGGGGGTTAGGCCCCAAGAGACCCAGTACTTC.

This clonotype has at least ten counts. This rearrangement joins TRBV28 to TRBJ2-1; TRBD1 might be the D (6 bases). The CDR3 covers 14 residues. Germline V gives CDR1 MDHEN, CDR2 SYDVKM. Trimming stripped 3 bases from V and 9 bases from J, with 15 bases between. The CDR3 here is CASSFILQGSEQFF. CDR3 DNA sequence: TGTGCCAGCAGTTTTATCCTCCAGGGGTCTGAGCAGTTCTTC.

V usage is TRBV6-5 and J usage is TRBJ1-1, with D perhaps TRBD1 (5 bases). The CDR3 loop spans 14 amino acids. Germline CDR1 reads MNHEY; CDR2 reads SVGAGI. The ends were cut back, 2 bases at V and 4 bases at J, with 11 bases in the middle. The CDR3 region has the DNA TGTGCCAGCAGTTACGGGGGAGCGGGCACTGAAGCTTTCTTT. Protein product: CASSYGGAGTEAFF.

The V call is TRBV10-2, the J call TRBJ2-7; D tentatively fits TRBD1 or TRBD2 (7 bases each). This CDR3 comprises 14 residues. Germline CDR1 and CDR2: WSHSY and SAAADI. The V end lost 6 bases, the J end lost 3 bases, and 15 bases lay between the germline ends. CDR3 region: CASRTQGGHYEQYF. As DNA, the CDR3 is TGCGCCAGCAGAACCCAGGGGGGGCACTACGAGCAGTACTTC.

The table lists this clonotype with many counts. The CDR3 loop is CASRGNGQRYF. CDR3 nucleotide sequence: TGTGCCAGCAGAGGAAACGGCCAGAGATATTTT. This rearrangement joins TRBV12-3 or TRBV12-4 to TRBJ2-3; no firm D call. This CDR3 has 11 residues. Trimming pared 6 bases from V and 15 bases from J, leaving 16 bases between.

This clonotype was observed many times. The chain links TRBV7-2 to TRBJ2-1; 10 nucleotides line up with TRBD2. The ends lost 6 bases at V and 8 bases at J; junction bases unmatched: 10. The CDR3 is 15 amino acids. Germline lookup yields CDR1 SGHTA and CDR2 FQGNSA. The CDR3 nucleotides are TGTGCCAGCAGGGGTAATCTAGCGGGGGCGTATGAGCAGTTCTTC. This codes for CASRGNLAGAYEQFF.

This clonotype was counted ten times or more. The chain has TRBV28 and TRBJ2-7; D unclear. V lost 5 bases, J lost 5 bases, and 10 bases lay in between. Germline loops: CDR1 MDHEN, CDR2 SYDVKM. The CDR3 extends over 12 amino acids. This CDR3 reads CASSPPRDEQYF. CDR3 coding DNA: TGTGCCAGCAGTCCCCCCCGGGACGAGCAGTACTTC.

V and J are TRBV15 and TRBJ2-5; D remains unclear. The CDR3 runs 12 residues. Trimming took off 0 bases at V and 4 bases at J, with 3 bases between the two ends. CDR1 and CDR2 (germline): LNHNV, YYDKDF (reference sequence). For the CDR3, the DNA is TGTGCCACCAGCAGAGATTCAGAGACCCAGTACTTC. Protein product: CATSRDSETQYF.

The table lists this clonotype with many counts. The chain carries TRBV6-2 or TRBV6-3 and TRBJ2-7; perhaps TRBD2 as D (5 bases). Germline lookup yields CDR1 MNHEY and CDR2 SVGEGT. The CDR3 is 13 residues long. Deletions cut 10 bases from V and 2 bases from J, with 15 bases between. The CDR3 DNA sequence: TGTGCCACCACCCAGTCGACTACCTACGAGCAGTACTTC. Its protein is CATTQSTTYEQYF.

This rearrangement joins TRBV2 to TRBJ2-1, with TRBD2 as a possible D gene (7 bases). Germline CDR1 and CDR2: SNHLY and FYNNEI. V was pared by 9 bases and J by 3 bases, with 15 bases between. The CDR3 length is 14 residues. Written as DNA, the CDR3 is TGTGCCAGGGGGACACCGGGGGGCTACAATGAGCAGTTCTTC. Residues: CARGTPGGYNEQFF. Based on the CDR3 plus reference TRBV2 and TRBJ2-1, the full variable domain is EPEVTQTPSHQVTQMGQEVILRCVPISNHLYFYWYRQILGQKVEFLVSFYNNEISEKSEIFDDQFSVERPDGSNFTLKIRSTKLEDSAMYFCARGTPGGYNEQFFGPGTRLTVL.

This clonotype came up many times. The rearrangement uses TRBV7-2 and TRBJ1-1; D is unclear. The CDR3 covers 13 residues. Deletions cut 3 bases from V and 1 base from J, with 6 bases between. In germline, CDR1 is SGHTA, CDR2 FQGNSA. Here the CDR3 reads CASSLVWNTEAFF. The CDR3 coding sequence is TGTGCCAGCAGCTTGGTGTGGAACACTGAAGCTTTCTTT. Together with reference TRBV7-2 and TRBJ1-1, the CDR3 gives the full variable domain: GAGVSQSPSNKVTEKGKDVELRCDPISGHTALYWYRQSLGQGLEFLIYFQGNSAPDKSGLPSDRFSAERTGGSVSTLTIQRTQQEDSAVYLCASSLVWNTEAFFGQGTRLTVV.

The chain employs TRBV29-1 and TRBJ2-3; TRBD2 aligns across 8 bases. Germline-derived CDR1 and CDR2 are SQVTM and ANQGSEA. This CDR3 is built from 14 residues. Germline trimming cut 3 bases from V and 5 bases from J; bases unmatched to any gene: 7. The CDR3, as DNA: TGCAGCGTTGAGGGCCGGGGGGGGGAAGATACGCAGTATTTT. It encodes CSVEGRGGEDTQYF.

There are many counts of this clonotype. CDR3 amino acids: CSAPDSIRGDTEAFF. CDR3 in DNA: TGCAGTGCACCCGACAGCATACGAGGGGACACTGAAGCTTTCTTT. This chain uses TRBV20-1 with TRBJ1-1; tentative D call: TRBD1 (5 bases). Per the germline V gene, CDR1 is DFQATT and CDR2 is SNEGSKA (reference sequence). V was pared by 6 bases and J by 3 bases, with 20 bases between. The CDR3 runs 15 residues.

This clonotype was counted ten times or more. The genes are TRBV27 and TRBJ2-5; no clear D gene. The CDR3 runs to 14 residues. Germline V gene lookup returns CDR1 MNHEY and CDR2 SMNVEV (reference sequence). Trimming shortened V by 3 bases and J by 4 bases, and 12 bases separated the two germline ends. CDR3 in amino acids: CASSFQGRGETQYF. The CDR3 DNA sequence: TGTGCCAGCAGTTTCCAAGGGCGCGGAGAGACCCAGTACTTC.

This clonotype has ten or more counts. The chain couples TRBV12-3 or TRBV12-4 to TRBJ2-5; perhaps TRBD1 as D (6 bases). Trimming took off 6 bases at V and 6 bases at J, with 20 bases between the two ends. The CDR3 has 15 residues. The CDR3 region has the DNA TGTGCCAGCAGCTCCGCCCCTCGGGACACAAAGACCCAGTACTTC. This encodes CASSSAPRDTKTQYF.

The gene calls are TRBV20-1 and TRBJ1-2, with D uncertain. Deletions cut 2 bases from V and 4 bases from J, with 8 bases between. This CDR3 is built from 12 residues. Germline V gene sequence: CDR1 DFQATT, CDR2 SNEGSKA (reference sequence). The CDR3 protein is CSARNVGYGYTF. The CDR3 region has the DNA TGCAGTGCTAGAAATGTTGGCTATGGCTACACCTTC.

J is TRBJ2-1 and V is TRBV14, with D perhaps matching TRBD1 (6 bases). Between the trimmed V and J ends, which lost 0 bases and 8 bases, there was a span of 17 bases. Looked up from germline, CDR1 is SGHDN and CDR2 is FVKESK. The CDR3 is made up of 16 amino acids. CDR3 sequence reads: CASSQDRGFQIDEQFF. The CDR3 bases are TGTGCCAGCAGCCAAGACAGGGGCTTCCAAATCGATGAGCAGTTCTTC.